What follows are 19 T cell receptor beta chains derived from one specimen sequenced in a study of control samples from healthy donors and cancer patients. The table came from immunoSEQ multiplex PCR; TCRdb's copy has only in-frame clones and leaves some out. The data show around 130,000 clones, with 89% seen just once and approximately 37% held by the top ten. Sequencing input: blood. The receptors stem from a man between 45 and 60 years old in good health.

J is TRBJ2-5 and V is TRBV5-1; TRBD1 matches 9 bases. In germline, CDR1 is SGHRS, CDR2 YFSETQ. The CDR3 is 16 amino acids. V gave up 4 bases and J gave up 2 bases; unmatched junction bases: 9. CDR3 in amino acids: CASSPSDRGGQETQYF. The CDR3 DNA reads TGCGCCAGCAGCCCCTCGGACAGGGGAGGGCAAGAGACCCAGTACTTC.

The V call is TRBV5-1, the J call TRBJ2-3; D call uncertain. In germline, CDR1 is SGHRS, CDR2 YFSETQ. The CDR3 runs to 15 residues. Trimming took off 4 bases at V and 0 bases at J, with 12 bases between the two ends. The CDR3 spells CASSDSQPSTDTQYF. In DNA form, the CDR3 reads TGCGCCAGCAGCGATAGCCAACCAAGCACAGATACGCAGTATTTT. The complete variable domain, with remaining parts taken from reference TRBV5-1 and TRBJ2-3, reads KAGVTQTPRYLIKTRGQQVTLSCSPISGHRSVSWYQQTPGQGLQFLFEYFSETQRNKGNFPGRFSGRQFSNSRSEMNVSTLELGDSALYLCASSDSQPSTDTQYFGPGTRLTVL.

The chain links TRBV7-2 to TRBJ2-2, with 11 bases fitting TRBD2. Trimming took 4 bases from V and 7 from J; bases not matched to a gene: 5. CDR1 is SGHTA, CDR2 FQGNSA, per germline. The CDR3 totals 15 residues. The CDR3 nucleotides are TGTGCCAGCAGCTATAGCGGGGGGGCCTTCGGGGAGCTGTTTTTT. It is translated as CASSYSGGAFGELFF.

The chain is built from TRBV2 and TRBJ2-3; 9 nucleotides agree with TRBD1. Trimming took 8 bases from V and 4 from J; bases not matched to a gene: 4. The CDR3 totals 13 residues. Germline lookup yields CDR1 SNHLY and CDR2 FYNNEI. The CDR3 DNA is TGTGCCAGCGTAAGACAGGGGGCAGATACGCAGTATTTT. Residues: CASVRQGADTQYF. The full variable domain, rest sourced from reference TRBV2 and TRBJ2-3, is EPEVTQTPSHQVTQMGQEVILRCVPISNHLYFYWYRQILGQKVEFLVSFYNNEISEKSEIFDDQFSVERPDGSNFTLKIRSTKLEDSAMYFCASVRQGADTQYFGPGTRLTVL.

The chain has TRBV19 and TRBJ1-5, with D unresolved. Trimming removed 6 bases from V and 0 bases from J, with 12 bases in between. This CDR3 contains 15 residues. The germline gives CDR1 LNHDA, CDR2 SQIVND (reference sequence). For the CDR3, the DNA is TGTGCCAGTAGGCTGGCCAAGAATAGCAATCAGCCCCAGCATTTT. Its translation: CASRLAKNSNQPQHF.

Here the CDR3 reads CASSLMGANVLTF. In DNA form, the CDR3 reads TGTGCCAGCAGCTTAATGGGGGCCAACGTCCTGACTTTC. The gene calls are TRBV5-6 and TRBJ2-6; D is ambiguous. The CDR3 has 13 residues. Germline V gives CDR1 SGHDT, CDR2 YYEEEE. V lost 2 bases, J lost 4 bases, and 4 bases lay in between. The full variable domain, its missing parts supplied by reference TRBV5-6 and TRBJ2-6, is DAGVTQSPTHLIKTRGQQVTLRCSPKSGHDTVSWYQQALGQGPQFIFQYYEEEERQRGNFPDRFSGHQFPNYSSELNVNALLLGDSALYLCASSLMGANVLTFGAGSRLTVL.

The CDR3 protein is CASSYNRENGYTF. CDR3 coding DNA: TGTGCCAGCAGTTATAACAGGGAGAATGGCTACACCTTC. The chain links TRBV12-3 or TRBV12-4 to TRBJ1-2; maybe TRBD1 (6 bases). The CDR3 is 13 residues long. With 4 bases removed from V and 6 bases from J, the gap between germline ends came to 12 bases.

The chain has TRBV5-1 and TRBJ2-2; D is unresolved. Germline V CDR1 and CDR2: SGHRS, YFSETQ. CDR3 size: 16 residues. Trimming stripped 0 bases from V and 0 bases from J, with 9 bases between. The DNA for the CDR3 is TGCGCCAGCAGCTTGGTTGCCAGTCCGAACACCGGGGAGCTGTTTTTT. Translated: CASSLVASPNTGELFF.

The chain is built from TRBV30 and TRBJ2-7; 9 bases match TRBD1. Germline CDR1 GTSNPN, CDR2 SVGIG (reference sequence). The CDR3 is made up of 13 amino acids. Losses at the gene ends were 3 bases for V and 5 bases for J; bases not matched to a gene: 5. CDR3 loop: CAWRGTGRNEQYF. CDR3 DNA sequence: TGTGCCTGGAGAGGGACAGGGAGGAACGAGCAGTACTTC.

The chain has TRBV11-3 and TRBJ1-2; 9 bases fit TRBD1. The CDR3 extends over 13 amino acids. V lost 1 base, J lost 8 bases, and 2 bases stayed unmatched. Germline V gene sequence: CDR1 SGHNT, CDR2 YENEEA. The DNA of the CDR3 is TGTGCCAGCAGCTTAGGGACAGGGGACGGCTACACCTTC. It specifies CASSLGTGDGYTF.

This chain uses TRBV19 with TRBJ1-2, with TRBD1 matching 8 bases. The CDR3 extends over 12 amino acids. V lost 5 bases and J lost 6; bases outside the gene matches: 2. The germline V gene encodes CDR1 LNHDA and CDR2 SQIVND (reference sequence). The CDR3 region is CASSRTGHGYTF. CDR3 bases: TGTGCCAGTAGTCGGACAGGGCATGGCTACACCTTC.

The rearrangement uses TRBV2 and TRBJ2-1; tentatively, D is TRBD1 (6 bases). V was cut by 4 bases and J by 8 bases, with 21 bases left in between. The V gene's germline CDR1 is SNHLY and CDR2 FYNNEI. The CDR3 is 16 amino acids. DNA for the CDR3: TGTGCCAGCAGTGTCTACAGGGTCCCGGGGTCGGATGAGCAGTTCTTC. Protein product: CASSVYRVPGSDEQFF. The whole variable domain, remainder taken from reference TRBV2 and TRBJ2-1, is EPEVTQTPSHQVTQMGQEVILRCVPISNHLYFYWYRQILGQKVEFLVSFYNNEISEKSEIFDDQFSVERPDGSNFTLKIRSTKLEDSAMYFCASSVYRVPGSDEQFFGPGTRLTVL.

This clone appeared a single time. The junction departs from the called germline gene at one end, perhaps through a read error. The chain combines TRBV27 with TRBJ2-1; 10 nucleotides match TRBD1. The CDR3 runs 19 residues. Germline V CDR1 and CDR2: MNHEY, SMNVEV (reference sequence). In nucleotides, the CDR3 is TGCGGCAAGACAGGGGGCGCTCCTACACCTTGGAGCTCCTACAATGAGCAGTTCTTC. This codes for CGKTGGAPTPWSSYNEQFF.

The rearrangement uses TRBV6-6 and TRBJ1-5; 7 bases line up with TRBD1. Germline trimming cut 7 bases from V and 7 bases from J; bases unmatched to any gene: 10. The CDR3 contains 14 residues. The germline V gene has CDR1 MNHNY and CDR2 SVGAGI (reference sequence). This CDR3 reads CASTIDRVGQPQHF. The CDR3 DNA reads TGTGCCAGCACTATTGACAGGGTAGGCCAGCCCCAGCATTTT.

This rearrangement joins TRBV6-6 to TRBJ1-3, with a tentative D call TRBD1 (5 bases). This CDR3 has 13 amino acids. Trimming left V 11 bases short and J 1 base short, with 12 bases between. Germline CDR1 reads MNHNY; CDR2 reads SVGAGI (reference sequence). The CDR3 DNA reads TGTGCCGCCGCAGGGTCATCTGGAAACACCATATATTTT. Its protein product is CAAAGSSGNTIYF.

The V gene is TRBV27, the J gene TRBJ2-3; D not certain. The CDR3 has 15 residues. Germline V gene data show CDR1 as MNHEY and CDR2 as SMNVEV (reference sequence). V was cut by 4 bases and J by 5 bases, with 16 bases left in between. CDR3 region: CASSSLPLGRDTQYF. For the CDR3, the DNA is TGTGCCAGCAGTTCGCTTCCGCTAGGAAGAGATACGCAGTATTTT.

The genes are TRBV4-1 and TRBJ2-3; 8 bases line up with TRBD1. The germline gives CDR1 MGHRA, CDR2 YSYEKL. The ends lost 4 bases at V and 0 bases at J; junction bases unmatched: 0. CDR3 length equals 14 residues. The chain's CDR3 is CASSRDRSTDTQYF. CDR3 nucleotides: TGCGCCAGCAGCCGGGACAGGAGCACAGATACGCAGTATTTT.

The J gene is TRBJ1-2, the V gene TRBV7-2; the D gene is possibly TRBD1 (5 bases). CDR3 size: 14 residues. Between the trimmed V and J ends, which lost 1 base and 2 bases, there was a span of 8 bases. CDR1 SGHTA and CDR2 FQGNSA come from the germline V gene. CDR3 amino acids: CASSLEAGNYGYTF. Here the CDR3 DNA reads TGTGCCAGCAGCTTAGAGGCAGGGAACTATGGCTACACCTTC. Full variable domain (missing parts from reference TRBV7-2 and TRBJ1-2): GAGVSQSPSNKVTEKGKDVELRCDPISGHTALYWYRQSLGQGLEFLIYFQGNSAPDKSGLPSDRFSAERTGGSVSTLTIQRTQQEDSAVYLCASSLEAGNYGYTFGSGTRLTVV.

This chain uses TRBV6-2 or TRBV6-3 with TRBJ2-7, with a tentative D call TRBD2 (6 bases). Germline V gives CDR1 MNHEY, CDR2 SVGEGT. There are 13 residues in the CDR3. Trimming took 5 bases from V and 2 from J, leaving 10 bases between them. DNA for the CDR3: TGTGCCAGCAGTCCCGGGGGACCCTACGAGCAGTACTTC. Protein product: CASSPGGPYEQYF.